The source of this TCR beta chain is a study of neurological immune-mediated disorders (dated by TCRdb to the late 2010s). Regarding the research as a whole: Among the approximately 34 multiple sclerosis patients, 31 had relapsing-remitting MS and 3 had secondary progressive MS. Of the approximately 70 subjects in the cohort, about 14 were HAM/TSP patients, roughly 34 were multiple sclerosis patients, and about 20 were healthy controls. The study compared peripheral blood TCR-beta repertoires of HTLV-I-associated myelopathy (HAM/TSP) patients, multiple sclerosis patients and healthy controls using UMI-based sequencing. The 85 to 110 TCR-beta libraries included longitudinal samples, technical triplicates and paired sorted CD4+ and CD8+ T-cell subsets alongside PBMC samples. General conclusions and limits of the study: The MS cluster was not associated with any clinical or MRI features, and the authors stated that larger cohorts are needed. Across subjects, expanded clones never shared an identical CDR3 amino acid sequence, which suggests that the TCR-beta repertoires in every group were private. TCR clonal expansion was greatest in HAM/TSP patients and smallest in MS patients, who ranked below even healthy controls. Repertoires from 18 of 34 MS patients were grouped by phylogenetic analysis into a cluster of related CDR3 sequences, suggesting a possible repertoire-level signature.

For the unsorted PBMC libraries, 2 million PBMCs were stored in RNAlater at -80 degrees C until RNA extraction and were used to generate the libraries. The multiple sclerosis patients were enrolled in a US clinical protocol that used magnetic resonance imaging to evaluate disease progression. PBMCs were separated from peripheral blood using Ficoll-Hypaque density gradient centrifugation and then cryopreserved in liquid nitrogen. This clonotype was seen ten or more times. Its antigen target is currently unknown. No base quality information exists; no much larger clone differs at one position. cDNA was synthesized by template-switch 5'RACE using a primer with a 10-nucleotide random unique molecular identifier that tagged each TCR transcript. Each sequencing run produced over 180 million TCR-beta sequences covering 15-18 subjects. The RNeasy kit was used to extract total RNA. The KAPA Real-time Library Amplification kit was used to amplify TCR-beta VDJ regions with primers for the TCR constant region and the 5'RACE anchor. Sample indexes and Illumina adaptors were added in a first PCR, after which library yield was increased in a second PCR. After Ampure bead purification, the roughly 650 bp TCR product was size-selected on a 2% E-gel SizeSelection system. Before pooling, library quality was checked on a Bioanalyzer, concentration was measured with Qubit, and libraries were quantified with the Kapa Library Quantification kit. An Illumina HiSeq 2500 was used to sequence the libraries paired-end at 2 x 150 bp. To increase sequence diversity, about 25-31% phiX was spiked into each library pool. Concerning the study's data processing: The quality-filtered reads were processed with the UMI-based MiGEC pipeline, whose error correction step removed more than 90% of the raw TCR sequences. VDJ genes were aligned to IMGT germline references, and each clonotype was defined by a unique CDR3 amino acid sequence together with V-J genes. Clonal expansion, Shannon diversity and CDR3 relatedness (CalcPairwiseDistances, ClusterSamples) were evaluated with VDJtools, and phylogenetic trees were built with CLCbio workbench. A clone was classed as expanded if it had 8 or more unique UMIs, a cutoff based on coefficient-of-variation modelling across technical triplicates. The public reads were reanalyzed by TCRdb: fastp trimming at Q25, MiXCR alignment, in-frame beta chains only. A single entry per CDR3 protein holds the most common genes and DNA from its merged rows. The V and J calls were not made by the authors but by TCRdb's processing. Recorded for this sample are just under 60,000 distinct CDR3 sequences; under 2.5% of them occurred a single time. Less than 3.5% of the sample goes to the ten largest clones.

According to the germline V gene, CDR1 reads SGDLS and CDR2 reads YYNGEE. V sheds 3 bases and J sheds 0 bases, leaving 15 bases between their ends. The CDR3, from cysteine to phenylalanine, totals 17 residues. Only the CDR3 region is kept as DNA, spanning 51 bases read in frame from base 1. The receptor's source is a man aged 45-60 years with multiple sclerosis. The sequencing input was PBMCs. This sequence uses TRBV9 and TRBJ2-2; the D segment is perhaps TRBD1 or TRBD2, each sharing 6 matched bases. The CDR3 region reads CASSGGGQLANTGELFF. The nucleotide sequence is TGTGCCAGCAGCGGGGGAGGACAGCTCGCGAACACCGGGGAGCTGTTTTTT.